Reported below is one T cell receptor (beta chain). From germline, CDR1 is KGHDR and CDR2 SFDVKD. The V end was cut by 4 bases, the J end by 0 bases, with 12 bases between. The CDR3 loop spans 16 amino acids. This entry belongs to a study of blood T cell repertoires in COVID-19. Study-level background: The cDNA or gDNA used as material had been derived from T cells, B-cell-depleted T cells, or PBMCs.

Individuals aged roughly 18 to 100 years were recruited from 24 US areas. For recovered donors of Cohort 3, there were two negative PCRs, clearance, or symptom resolution. Sequencing was performed with immunoSEQ multiplex PCR; in TCRdb, only in-frame clones are kept and a portion is missing. This table holds hundreds of thousands of clones, roughly nine tenths found once. The chain joins TRBV24-1 to TRBJ1-5, with D uncertain. The sample taken for sequencing was PBMCs or T cells enriched from blood (not recorded which). The TCR sequence derives from a man aged 30 to 45 who had recovered from COVID-19. The CDR3 here is CATSDPGSASNQPQHF. The CDR3 DNA sequence: TGTGCCACCAGTGACCCCGGGTCAGCTAGCAATCAGCCCCAGCATTTT.